The 16 T cell receptor beta chains below were found in one sample sequenced in a study of early stage breast cancer tumors. This table comes from immunoSEQ multiplex PCR, and its TCRdb copy is limited to in-frame clones, with some not included. Seen here are approximately 52,000 clones, about 80% observed once, and the top ten hold more than 1.1%. The sequenced sample consisted of blood. These receptors were obtained from a person aged 45 to 60 with breast cancer.

The CDR3 region has the DNA TGTGCCAGGCCCGGAGATCAGCCCCAGCATTTT. This gives the protein CARPGDQPQHF. This chain connects TRBV7-3 to TRBJ1-5; no definite D call. Trimming took off 9 bases at V and 5 bases at J, with 8 bases between the two ends. Germline assignment: CDR1 SGHTA and CDR2 FQGTGA. The CDR3 totals 11 residues.

This clone appeared a single time. The rearrangement uses TRBV6-4 and TRBJ2-1; TRBD2 aligns across 13 bases. In germline, CDR1 is MRHNA, CDR2 SNTAGT. The CDR3 contains 18 residues. V lost 3 bases to trimming and J lost 6 bases; unmatched junction nucleotides: 11. In DNA form, the CDR3 reads TGTGCCAGCAGTGAACTAGCGGGGGGGCTATTTGGGATCAATGAGCAGTTCTTC. Protein: CASSELAGGLFGINEQFF.

This chain links TRBV21-1 with TRBJ2-7; the table's D call of TRBD2 was not tested on the DNA. TRBV21-1 is tagged as a pseudogene. The CDR3 length is 15 residues. CDR3 in DNA: TGTGCCAGGGTTCCCCTAGCGGGAGATTTCTACGAGCAGTACTTC. This translates into CARVPLAGDFYEQYF.

The chain combines TRBV7-9 with TRBJ2-1; 8 bases are shared with TRBD2. V was clipped by 5 bases and J by 4 bases; unmatched bases: 10. The CDR3 is 16 amino acids. The V gene's germline CDR1 is SEHNR and CDR2 FQNEAQ (reference sequence). CDR3 nucleotide sequence: TGTGCCAGCAGCCTTAGTGGGGCGGGAGGATACAATGAGCAGTTCTTC. Encoded protein: CASSLSGAGGYNEQFF.

The genes are TRBV29-1 and TRBJ2-7; 7 nucleotides align to TRBD2. The CDR3 loop spans 14 amino acids. The trim removed 4 bases at V and 5 bases at J, leaving 11 bases unmatched. Germline V gives CDR1 SQVTM, CDR2 ANQGSEA. The CDR3 sequence is CSVGWTRERDEQYF. The CDR3, as DNA: TGCAGCGTTGGTTGGACTAGAGAGCGCGACGAGCAGTACTTC.

The genes are TRBV7-6 and TRBJ2-3, with 10 bases lining up with TRBD2. CDR1 SGHVS and CDR2 FNYEAQ come from the germline V gene. This CDR3 is 16 amino acids long. V lost 0 bases to trimming and J lost 4 bases; unmatched junction nucleotides: 4. The CDR3 region has the DNA TGTGCCAGCAGCTTAGCGTCCAGCGGGAGGGCAGATACGCAGTATTTT. Residues: CASSLASSGRADTQYF.

V gene TRBV19 combines with J gene TRBJ2-3; D is uncertain. The V and J ends lost 2 bases and 0 bases respectively, with 9 bases between them. Germline V lookup: CDR1 LNHDA, CDR2 SQIVND (reference sequence). This CDR3 region has 15 residues. CDR3 loop: CASSINRASTDTQYF. The CDR3 DNA follows: TGTGCCAGTAGTATAAATCGGGCCAGCACAGATACGCAGTATTTT.

This chain links TRBV6-5 with TRBJ2-7; 8 positions match TRBD1. Germline-derived CDR1 and CDR2 are MNHEY and SVGAGI. With V trimmed by 0 bases and J by 5 bases, 6 bases remained unmatched. The CDR3 loop spans 15 amino acids. CDR3 loop: CASSYSAAGGHEQYF. CDR3 sequence (DNA): TGTGCCAGCAGTTACTCGGCGGCAGGGGGCCACGAGCAGTACTTC.

V gene TRBV28 combines with J gene TRBJ2-2, with 14 bases that match TRBD2. Germline values: CDR1 MDHEN, CDR2 SYDVKM. The CDR3 is 16 residues long. Trimming at V came to 9 bases and at J to 5 bases, leaving 8 bases not matched to a gene. The CDR3 DNA reads TGTGCCAGTCTGACTAGCGGGGGGGCGGAGACCGGGGAGCTGTTTTTT. Translated: CASLTSGGAETGELFF. Variable domain in full (rest from reference TRBV28 and TRBJ2-2): DVKVTQSSRYLVKRTGEKVFLECVQDMDHENMFWYRQDPGLGLRLIYFSYDVKMKEKGDIPEGYSVSREKKERFSLILESASTNQTSMYLCASLTSGGAETGELFFGEGSRLTVL.

This clone was seen more than once but under ten times. The V and J genes are TRBV10-2 and TRBJ2-3; 10 nucleotides agree with TRBD2. This CDR3 is 15 amino acids long. Germline CDR1 is WSHSY and CDR2 is SAAADI. Trimming cost V 8 bases and J 4 bases; bases outside gene matches: 9. The CDR3 protein is CASALGLAGADTQYF. The DNA for the CDR3 is TGCGCCAGCGCACTCGGTCTAGCGGGGGCAGATACGCAGTATTTT.

This clone occurred a few times. The gene calls are TRBV27 and TRBJ1-1; D gene unclear. Germline V gene lookup returns CDR1 MNHEY and CDR2 SMNVEV (reference sequence). CDR3 length: 13 residues. V shed 2 bases and J shed 3 bases, with 7 bases lying between them. The CDR3, as DNA: TGTGCCAGCAGTTTAGCCGGTGACACTGAAGCTTTCTTT. It encodes CASSLAGDTEAFF.

V and J are TRBV4-3 and TRBJ1-4; D is possibly TRBD1 (5 bases). The CDR3 spans 14 residues. Trimming pared 1 base from V and 7 bases from J, leaving 10 bases between. Germline-derived CDR1 and CDR2 are LGHNA and YSLEER. CDR3 residues: CASSQVGAGEKLFF. The CDR3 bases are TGCGCCAGCAGCCAAGTAGGGGCCGGTGAAAAACTGTTTTTT.

V usage is TRBV15 and J usage is TRBJ2-3; possibly TRBD2 for D (5 bases). The V gene lost 2 bases and the J gene lost 2 bases, with 11 bases spanning the gap. CDR3 length: 15 amino acids. Germline CDR1 reads LNHNV; CDR2 reads YYDKDF (reference sequence). In nucleotides, the CDR3 is TGTGCCACCAGCAGAAGAGGGCAGCACACAGATACGCAGTATTTT. This codes for CATSRRGQHTDTQYF.

This chain connects TRBV6-5 to TRBJ1-2; 7 nucleotides line up with TRBD1. This CDR3 is built from 15 residues. Germline CDR1 is MNHEY and CDR2 is SVGAGI. The trim removed 2 bases at V and 7 bases at J, leaving 10 bases unmatched. The CDR3 region has the DNA TGTGCCAGCAGTTACGGGAGGGGGCTTGTAAGTGGCTACACCTTC. This sequence encodes CASSYGRGLVSGYTF.

In DNA form, the CDR3 reads TGTGCCAGCAGCTTAGTTGTAGTAGGTGAGCAGTTCTTC. Its translation: CASSLVVVGEQFF. The chain carries TRBV7-9 and TRBJ2-1, with D hard to call. Germline CDR1 SEHNR, CDR2 FQNEAQ (reference sequence). This CDR3 is built from 13 residues. Between the trimmed V and J ends, which lost 1 base and 9 bases, there was a span of 10 bases.

V usage is TRBV5-1 and J usage is TRBJ2-1; D is tentatively TRBD1 or TRBD2 (5 bases each). The CDR3 consists of 14 residues. Looked up from germline, CDR1 is SGHRS and CDR2 is YFSETQ. Trimming pared 4 bases from V and 5 bases from J, leaving 13 bases between. The CDR3 DNA is TGCGCCAGCAGCAACCGGGACGGAAACAATGAGCAGTTCTTC. It yields the protein CASSNRDGNNEQFF.